This entry features one T cell receptor (beta chain) sequence. There is no known antigen for this receptor. Per-nucleotide qualities are absent, and no much larger clonotype sits a single base away. Genomic DNA was extracted from sorted cells for sequencing of the TCRbeta CDR3 region. The immunoSEQ Assay was used to sequence the TCRbeta CDR3 regions. Not all clones reach the TCRdb copy of this immuneACCESS table, which keeps in-frame sequences only. Checked studies attribute under half of the gap to unresolved V genes and leave the rest unexplained. In all, the sample holds over 50,000 clones, and around 87% of those were seen once. The top ten clones comprise approximately 11% of the sample. This sample was included in a study of OX40 agonist ivuxolimab in advanced cancers. With respect to the entire study: Ivuxolimab was a fully human IgG2 agonistic monoclonal antibody targeting the costimulatory receptor OX40 (CD134). Intravenous ivuxolimab was administered to patients every 2 weeks at six dose levels: 0.01, 0.1, 0.3, 1.5, 3 and 10 mg/kg. Of the approximately 50 dose-escalation patients, hepatocellular carcinoma was present in 19, melanoma in approximately 15, renal cell carcinoma in 9 and head and neck cancer in 9. The dose-escalation cohort was about 86% male with a mean age of about 54 years, ranging from about 23 to 85. Prior anti-PD-1, anti-PD-L1 or anti-CTLA-4 therapy was permitted, and checkpoint inhibitors had been received by roughly two fifths of dose-escalation patients. Partial responses occurred in three dose-escalation patients, of whom one had hepatocellular carcinoma and two had cutaneous melanoma. Peripheral TCRbeta sequencing was intended to test whether TCR sequence diversity was altered and clonal T-cell expansion was caused by ivuxolimab. The paper describes the monotherapy dose-escalation part (N = 52 patients) of the phase I trial of ivuxolimab. Study-wide conclusions, independent of this receptor: On average, CD8+ T cells showed more expanded clones than CD4+ T cells after ivuxolimab. Which antigens the clonally expanded peripheral T cells were specific for was not determined. Low levels of normalized T-cell clonal expansion were also seen in some patients who did not respond. In the 0.1-3.0 mg/kg groups, partial responders were among the patients with the lowest normalized peripheral clonal expansion, particularly in CD8+ T cells. Clonal expansion of both CD4+ and CD8+ blood T cells was observed from baseline to week 6 at doses 0.1 to 3.0 mg/kg.

The trial excluded patients who had a history of autoimmune disease or were on systemic immunosuppression. In every dose cohort, peripheral blood was drawn for TCR sequencing at baseline, cycle 4 day 1, and cycle 7 day 1. The samples were taken from a phase I, first-in-human, multicenter, open-label dose-escalation trial of ivuxolimab. The trial enrolled adults with locally advanced or metastatic head and neck squamous cell, hepatocellular, melanoma or renal cell carcinoma. Before TCR sequencing, CD4+ T cells and CD8+ T cells were sorted from peripheral blood as separate populations. This specimen consisted of CD4+ or CD8+ T cells sorted from blood, obtained in a trial of the OX40 agonist ivuxolimab. The TCR comes from an adult with an advanced solid tumor such as melanoma, head and neck, liver or kidney cancer.

The sequenced DNA is TGTGCCAGCAGTGATCTCCCAGGATGGAACACTGAAGCTTTCTTT. Its protein is CASSDLPGWNTEAFF. The chain employs TRBV2 and TRBJ1-1; the D gene is unclear. Inclusive of the bounding cysteine and phenylalanine, the CDR3 is 15 residues long. Only the CDR3 part of the read is kept: 45 bases, read in frame from the first base. V lost 3 bases and J lost 1 base; the stretch between them is 12 bases long. CDR1 and CDR2, per the germline V gene, are SNHLY and FYNNEI.